The 28 T cell receptor beta chains reported below all come from one sample, sequenced in a study of blood T cell repertoires in COVID-19. The table came from immunoSEQ multiplex PCR; TCRdb's copy has only in-frame clones and leaves some out. The sample shows 85,000 to 100,000 clones, roughly 83% of them seen only once. Sequenced material: peripheral blood. These receptors all stem from a woman in her sixties with acute or convalescent COVID-19.

J is TRBJ1-2 and V is TRBV18; maybe TRBD1 (6 bases). Trimming cost V 5 bases and J 4 bases, with 14 bases left between them. CDR1 KGHSH and CDR2 LQKENI come from the germline V gene. This CDR3 is built from 14 residues. The CDR3 here is CASSDRTDVYGYTF. CDR3 nucleotides: TGTGCCAGCTCAGATCGGACAGATGTCTATGGCTACACCTTC.

The rearrangement uses TRBV29-1 and TRBJ2-5, with 9 positions matching TRBD1. The germline CDR1 and CDR2 sequences are SQVTM and ANQGSEA. The CDR3 has 15 amino acids. The V gene end was trimmed by 7 bases and the J gene end by 5 bases; junction bases not matched to a gene: 14. The CDR3 sequence: CSGYSGTGIWETQYF. The CDR3 DNA reads as TGCAGCGGCTACTCCGGGACAGGGATTTGGGAGACCCAGTACTTC. Filled out from reference TRBV29-1 and TRBJ2-5, the complete variable domain reads SAVISQKPSRDICQRGTSLTIQCQVDSQVTMMFWYRQQPGQSLTLIATANQGSEATYESGFVIDKFPISRPNLTFSTLTVSNMSPEDSSIYLCSGYSGTGIWETQYFGPGTRLLVL.

DNA of the CDR3: TGTGCCAGCAGCTTTAGAGAGAACACCGGGGAGCTGTTTTTT. Its translation: CASSFRENTGELFF. V usage is TRBV12-1 and J usage is TRBJ2-2; TRBD2 is taken as the D call from the table, unchecked against the DNA. TRBV12-1 represents a pseudogene. This CDR3 spans 14 amino acids.

The V and J genes are TRBV28 and TRBJ1-5; 7 nucleotides agree with TRBD1. V trimming: 1 base; J trimming: 6 bases; junction bases outside the gene matches: 6. This CDR3 spans 15 amino acids. From germline, CDR1 is MDHEN and CDR2 SYDVKM. The DNA of the CDR3 is TGTGCCAGCAGTTTATTCGTGACAGGGAGTCAGCCCCAGCATTTT. The encoded protein is CASSLFVTGSQPQHF.

The chain employs TRBV30 and TRBJ1-2; D ambiguous. V lost 3 bases and J lost 1, with 6 bases in between. The germline CDR1 and CDR2 sequences are GTSNPN and SVGIG (reference sequence). This CDR3 spans 12 amino acids. Here the CDR3 reads CAWSGNNYGYTF. As DNA, the CDR3 is TGTGCCTGGAGCGGGAATAACTATGGCTACACCTTC.

The CDR3 spells CASSLGEGYTEAFF. The CDR3, as DNA: TGTGCCAGCAGTTTGGGCGAGGGTTACACTGAAGCTTTCTTT. The J gene is TRBJ1-1, the V gene TRBV28; no clear D gene. The CDR3 has 14 residues. V was pared by 3 bases and J by 3 bases, with 11 bases between. The germline V gene has CDR1 MDHEN and CDR2 SYDVKM.

This clone was recorded once. V usage is TRBV2 and J usage is TRBJ2-7; D might be TRBD2 (5 bases). The germline V and J ends were trimmed by 6 bases and 0 bases, with 12 bases remaining between them. CDR1 and CDR2 from the germline V gene are SNHLY and FYNNEI. The CDR3 runs 14 residues. The CDR3 DNA reads as TGTGCCAGCAGCGGCTTTACTAGCTCCTACGAGCAGTACTTC. Its translation is CASSGFTSSYEQYF. Drawing the rest from reference TRBV2 and TRBJ2-7, the complete variable domain is EPEVTQTPSHQVTQMGQEVILRCVPISNHLYFYWYRQILGQKVEFLVSFYNNEISEKSEIFDDQFSVERPDGSNFTLKIRSTKLEDSAMYFCASSGFTSSYEQYFGPGTRLTVT.

DNA of the CDR3: TGTGCCAGTAACGACGACAGGGGGGTTACTGGCTACACCTTC. Protein: CASNDDRGVTGYTF. This rearrangement joins TRBV19 to TRBJ1-2; 9 nucleotides match TRBD1. V was clipped by 7 bases and J by 7 bases; unmatched bases: 10. This CDR3 region has 14 residues. From germline, CDR1 is LNHDA and CDR2 SQIVND (reference sequence). Full variable domain (outside the CDR3, taken from reference TRBV19 and TRBJ1-2): DGGITQSPKYLFRKEGQNVTLSCEQNLNHDAMYWYRQDPGQGLRLIYYSQIVNDFQKGDIAEGYSVSREKKESFPLTVTSAQKNPTAFYLCASNDDRGVTGYTFGSGTRLTVV.

The chain carries TRBV6-5 and TRBJ2-2; D ambiguous. The CDR3 extends over 14 amino acids. V gave up 7 bases and J gave up 0 bases, with 9 bases separating them. The germline CDR1 and CDR2 sequences are MNHEY and SVGAGI. CDR3 region: CASNQDSNTGELFF. The CDR3 DNA sequence: TGTGCCAGCAATCAGGATTCGAACACCGGGGAGCTGTTTTTT.

The J gene is TRBJ1-1, the V gene TRBV28; 7 bases align to TRBD1. Germline V gene lookup returns CDR1 MDHEN and CDR2 SYDVKM. The trim removed 5 bases at V and 5 bases at J, leaving 14 bases unmatched. The CDR3 loop spans 16 amino acids. In nucleotides, the CDR3 is TGTGCCAGCAGTCCATCCCTTCAGGGGGAAGGGACTGAAGCTTTCTTT. Amino acids: CASSPSLQGEGTEAFF.

A word on this clone: Within the sample, other DNA sequences also encode this same CDR3. The J gene is TRBJ2-5, the V gene TRBV6-2 or TRBV6-3, with 7 bases aligning to TRBD1. Unmatched junction bases numbered 18, after V lost 6 bases and J lost 5 bases. Germline values: CDR1 MNHEY, CDR2 SVGEGT. The CDR3 consists of 17 residues. The CDR3 sequence is CASSPRQGGGEGETQYF. As DNA, the CDR3 is TGTGCCAGCAGCCCGAGACAGGGTGGCGGTGAAGGGGAGACCCAGTACTTC.

V gene TRBV7-2 combines with J gene TRBJ2-7; D may be TRBD2 (5 bases). The CDR3 consists of 14 residues. V shed 4 bases and J shed 6 bases, with 16 bases lying between them. Germline assignment: CDR1 SGHTA and CDR2 FQGNSA. Here the CDR3 reads CASSYRSARGEQYF. DNA of the CDR3: TGTGCCAGCAGCTACCGCTCAGCCCGGGGCGAGCAGTACTTC.

The CDR3 spells CASSSSWAYNEQFF. For the CDR3, the DNA is TGCGCCAGCAGCTCCTCCTGGGCATACAATGAGCAGTTCTTC. J is TRBJ2-1 and V is TRBV5-1; D not certain. V was cut by 3 bases and J by 4 bases, with 11 bases left in between. Per germline, CDR1 SGHRS and CDR2 YFSETQ. The CDR3 sequence is 14 residues long.

The chain joins TRBV18 to TRBJ2-1, with a possible D match to TRBD2 (5 bases). Germline V CDR1 and CDR2: KGHSH, LQKENI. Trimming left V 6 bases short and J 9 bases short, with 12 bases between. This CDR3 region has 12 residues. The CDR3 here is CASSGVRVEQFF. The CDR3 nucleotides read TGTGCCAGCTCCGGGGTGCGGGTTGAGCAGTTCTTC.

The V call is TRBV2, the J call TRBJ1-1; the match to TRBD1 covers 10 bases. The V gene end was trimmed by 5 bases and the J gene end by 1 base; junction bases not matched to a gene: 4. Germline CDR1 reads SNHLY; CDR2 reads FYNNEI. This CDR3 spans 15 amino acids. The CDR3 loop is CASSRTGGANTEAFF. The CDR3 DNA follows: TGTGCCAGCAGTAGGACAGGGGGAGCGAACACTGAAGCTTTCTTT.

J is TRBJ2-7 and V is TRBV12-3 or TRBV12-4; TRBD1 might be the D (6 bases). The germline V and J ends were trimmed by 6 bases and 3 bases, with 12 bases remaining between them. The CDR3 consists of 13 residues. The CDR3 is CASRAGTFYEQYF. In nucleotides, the CDR3 is TGTGCCAGCAGGGCCGGGACATTCTACGAGCAGTACTTC.

The V and J genes are TRBV30 and TRBJ1-6; 9 bases align to TRBD1. The V and J ends lost 6 bases and 7 bases, in that order; junction bases with no gene match: 4. Germline loops: CDR1 GTSNPN, CDR2 SVGIG (reference sequence). The CDR3 totals 13 residues. This CDR3 is CACHGQGNSPLHF. In nucleotides, the CDR3 is TGTGCCTGCCACGGACAGGGGAATTCACCCCTCCACTTT.

Judged by abundance, this clone is medium-sized. Other DNA sequences in the sample encode the same CDR3. The chain joins TRBV27 to TRBJ2-5; 7 nucleotides line up with TRBD2. With V trimmed by 0 bases and J by 5 bases, 3 bases remained unmatched. CDR1 and CDR2 from the germline V gene are MNHEY and SMNVEV (reference sequence). CDR3 length equals 14 residues. This chain's CDR3 is CASSLSSGWETQYF. The CDR3, as DNA: TGTGCCAGCAGTTTATCTAGCGGGTGGGAGACCCAGTACTTC.

The chain is built from TRBV5-4 and TRBJ2-7; 9 bases fit TRBD1. The V gene's germline CDR1 is SGHNT and CDR2 YYREEE (reference sequence). The trim removed 1 base at V and 2 bases at J, leaving 7 bases unmatched. The CDR3 totals 16 residues. The CDR3 DNA reads TGTGCCAGCAGCTTGCCTCGGACAGGGGATCCCTACGAGCAGTACTTC. Its protein product is CASSLPRTGDPYEQYF.

This clone occurred a few times. The chain recombines TRBV4-3 with TRBJ1-6; TRBD1 matches at 7 bases. The CDR3 runs 14 residues. Germline V gene data show CDR1 as LGHNA and CDR2 as YSLEER. V dropped 7 bases and J dropped 5; count of bases not matched to a gene: 5. The CDR3 region has the DNA TGCGCCAGCAAAACCGGGACAGATAATTCACCCCTCCACTTT. It encodes CASKTGTDNSPLHF.

The chain recombines TRBV6-5 with TRBJ1-6, with D perhaps TRBD1 (6 bases). Trimming took off 7 bases at V and 7 bases at J, with 8 bases between the two ends. Germline V CDR1 and CDR2: MNHEY, SVGAGI. The CDR3 has 12 amino acids. CDR3 DNA: TGTGCCAGCAACAGGGCCAATTCACCCCTCCACTTT. Translation: CASNRANSPLHF.

The chain employs TRBV5-4 and TRBJ2-7; 10 nucleotides align to TRBD1. V was clipped by 5 bases and J by 7 bases; unmatched bases: 6. The CDR3 contains 13 residues. Germline CDR1 and CDR2: SGHNT and YYREEE (reference sequence). The CDR3 loop is CASSSDRGQEQYF. DNA for the CDR3: TGTGCCAGCAGTTCCGACAGGGGGCAAGAGCAGTACTTC.

This chain's CDR3 is CASWGGTASYEQYF. The CDR3 DNA reads TGTGCCAGCTGGGGAGGGACGGCCTCCTACGAGCAGTACTTC. V gene TRBV18 combines with J gene TRBJ2-7, with 7 positions matching TRBD2. CDR1 and CDR2 (germline): KGHSH, LQKENI. This CDR3 has 14 residues. With 7 bases clipped from V and 0 bases from J, the junction kept 6 bases outside the gene matches. Full variable domain (rest looked up from reference TRBV18 and TRBJ2-7): NAGVMQNPRHLVRRRGQEARLRCSPMKGHSHVYWYRQLPEEGLKFMVYLQKENIIDESGMPKERFSAEFPKEGPSILRIQQVVRGDSAAYFCASWGGTASYEQYFGPGTRLTVT.

The J gene is TRBJ2-3, the V gene TRBV6-1, with D maybe TRBD1 (6 bases). The CDR3 covers 16 residues. V lost 4 bases, J lost 2 bases, and 16 bases lay in between. Germline values: CDR1 MNHNS, CDR2 SASEGT. The CDR3 DNA reads TGTGCCAGCAGTGTTGCCGGCAGGGGAGTCACAGATACGCAGTATTTT. It yields the protein CASSVAGRGVTDTQYF.

The chain links TRBV4-2 to TRBJ1-4; 8 nucleotides line up with TRBD1. The germline gives CDR1 LGHNA, CDR2 YNFKEQ. The length of the CDR3 is 14 residues. V lost 1 base and J lost 6; bases outside the gene matches: 1. CDR3 sequence: CASSQAGGDEKLFF. The CDR3 region has the DNA TGTGCCAGCAGCCAAGCAGGGGGCGATGAAAAACTGTTTTTT.

The genes are TRBV28 and TRBJ1-3; possible D gene TRBD1, 6 bases. The CDR3 is 14 amino acids. V lost 11 bases, J lost 0 bases, and 14 bases lay in between. CDR1 and CDR2 from the germline V gene are MDHEN and SYDVKM. CDR3 region: CASQGPGSGNTIYF. The DNA of the CDR3 is TGTGCCTCACAGGGTCCAGGCTCTGGAAACACCATATATTTT.

The chain employs TRBV7-2 and TRBJ2-5; TRBD2 aligns across 10 bases. The CDR3 is made up of 17 amino acids. The trim removed 3 bases at V and 6 bases at J, leaving 13 bases unmatched. CDR1 and CDR2 (germline): SGHTA, FQGNSA. The CDR3, as DNA: TGTGCCAGCAGCTTGCGAACCAGCGGGGGGGCCCCGAAGACCCAGTACTTC. Translation: CASSLRTSGGAPKTQYF.

The chain couples TRBV6-2 or TRBV6-3 to TRBJ2-2, with D possibly matching TRBD2 (6 bases). V dropped 5 bases and J dropped 4 bases, with 11 bases sitting between them. The CDR3 runs to 14 residues. CDR1 and CDR2 from the germline V gene are MNHEY and SVGEGT. The CDR3 spells CASSRAGSTGELFF. The CDR3 DNA is TGTGCCAGCAGTCGCGCGGGGAGCACCGGGGAGCTGTTTTTT.